These T cell receptor beta chains were read from a single sample in a study of post-analysis software for immune sequencing data. TCRdb re-derived calls from the PCR reads in MiXCR, one entry per CDR3 protein. The sample yields hundreds of thousands of distinct CDR3 sequences, 55% to 60% seen once. Sequencing input: blood. The source is a girl aged 2 to 9 with multiple sclerosis. CDR3s include the opening cysteine and the closing phenylalanine or tryptophan. D genes are given only for firm matches. Not all rows give a size; the values are once, few, many and, for expanded clones, a class.

v_gene	abundance	j_gene	d_gene	CDR3aa	CDR3nt
TRBV29-1	few	TRBJ2-5	-	CSVERSEETQYF	TGCAGCGTTGAGAGGTCGGAAGAGACCCAGTACTTC
TRBV5-1	-	TRBJ2-1	TRBD2	CASSLTSGWDNEQFF	TGCGCCAGCAGCTTGACTAGCGGGTGGGACAATGAGCAGTTCTTC
TRBV7-9	-	TRBJ1-1	-	CASSLGRGDTEAFF	TGTGCCAGCAGCTTGGGCCGGGGGGACACTGAAGCTTTCTTT
TRBV28	few	TRBJ1-1	TRBD1	CASSSPRGSEAFF	TGTGCCAGCAGTTCCCCCAGGGGGTCTGAAGCTTTCTTT
TRBV20-1	once	TRBJ2-3	-	CSARESGPLTQYF	TGCAGTGCTAGAGAAAGCGGTCCCCTTACGCAGTATTTT
TRBV7-2	-	TRBJ1-5	-	CASSRRGSTGRQSNQPQHF	TGTGCCAGCAGCCGACGTGGCAGCACGGGTCGACAGAGCAATCAGCCCCAGCATTTT
TRBV20-1	once	TRBJ1-5	-	CSASFRGQPQHF	TGCAGTGCTAGTTTCAGGGGACAGCCCCAGCATTTT
TRBV29-1	few	TRBJ2-6	-	CSVSQGSGANVLTF	TGCAGCGTCTCCCAGGGCTCTGGGGCCAACGTCCTGACTTTC
TRBV6-5	-	TRBJ2-7	-	CASSYGGKQYF	TGTGCCAGCAGTTACGGGGGGAAGCAGTACTTC
TRBV20-1	few	TRBJ2-7	-	CSARPIAGVEYEQYF	TGCAGTGCTAGACCTATAGCTGGAGTCGAGTACGAGCAGTACTTC
TRBV20-1	-	TRBJ2-7	-	CSARAWKRLSYEQYF	TGCAGTGCTAGAGCTTGGAAGCGGCTGTCCTACGAGCAGTACTTC
TRBV28	-	TRBJ2-1	-	CASSFSPPDYNEQFF	TGTGCCAGCAGTTTTTCGCCACCCGACTACAATGAGCAGTTCTTC
TRBV7-9	once	TRBJ1-1	-	CAGSLVSPLNTEAFF	TGTGCCGGCAGCTTAGTCTCACCGTTGAACACTGAAGCTTTCTTT
TRBV29-1	-	TRBJ1-1	-	CSVERVSINTEAFF	TGCAGCGTTGAAAGGGTCTCGATTAACACTGAAGCTTTCTTT
TRBV10-2	few	TRBJ2-1	TRBD2	CASSEPGLAYNEQFF	TGCGCCAGCAGTGAGCCGGGACTAGCCTACAATGAGCAGTTCTTC
TRBV6-2/TRBV6-3	-	TRBJ2-1	-	CASSRNPGLWGATYNEQFF	TGTGCCAGCAGTCGTAATCCCGGTTTGTGGGGGGCTACCTACAATGAGCAGTTCTTC